These 30 T cell receptor beta chains were all obtained from the same sample, sequenced in a study of blood T cell repertoires in COVID-19 (dated by TCRdb to 2018 to 2020). Library preparation was by the immunoSEQ multiplex PCR assay. TCRdb re-hosts the immuneACCESS table, in-frame sequences only. Its copies lack some clones; in the studies checked, an unresolved V gene accounts for under half of them, and the cause for the rest is not known. For this sample there are fewer than 120,000 clones; over 60% appear just once. Clones ranked in the top ten supply around 15% of the sample. What was sequenced was peripheral blood. The receptors shown here come from a woman of 80 years or more with active or convalescent COVID-19.

The gene calls are TRBV11-3 and TRBJ1-5; 8 nucleotides align to TRBD1. J gave up 0 bases and V 0 bases, and 7 bases lay outside the gene matches. CDR3 length: 18 residues. The germline V gene encodes CDR1 SGHNT and CDR2 YENEEA. The CDR3 loop is CASSLEQDRDYSNQPQHF. CDR3 bases: TGTGCCAGCAGCTTAGAACAGGACAGGGACTATAGCAATCAGCCCCAGCATTTT.

V is TRBV15 and J is TRBJ1-1; possibly TRBD1 for D (5 bases). The germline CDR1 and CDR2 sequences are LNHNV and YYDKDF (reference sequence). V lost 0 bases to trimming and J lost 4 bases, with 6 bases between them. The CDR3 contains 13 residues. The CDR3 DNA reads as TGTGCCACCAGCAGAGATGGGGCCACTGAAGCTTTCTTT. It specifies CATSRDGATEAFF.

The V gene is TRBV9, the J gene TRBJ1-5, with D perhaps TRBD1 (5 bases). V lost 3 bases and J lost 4, with 14 bases in between. Germline V gene sequence: CDR1 SGDLS, CDR2 YYNGEE. The CDR3 has 15 residues. CDR3 in DNA: TGTGCCAGCAGCGCCGGGGGGGGGAGTAATCAGCCCCAGCATTTT. Translating it yields CASSAGGGSNQPQHF. The whole variable domain, filled in from reference TRBV9 and TRBJ1-5, reads DSGVTQTPKHLITATGQRVTLRCSPRSGDLSVYWYQQSLDQGLQFLIQYYNGEERAKGNILERFSAQQFPDLHSELNLSSLELGDSALYFCASSAGGGSNQPQHFGDGTRLSIL.

The chain has TRBV28 and TRBJ2-1; 11 nucleotides agree with TRBD1. The CDR3 runs 16 residues. V trimming: 6 bases; J trimming: 8 bases; junction bases outside the gene matches: 12. Germline CDR1 is MDHEN and CDR2 is SYDVKM. The CDR3: CASSSEDRGRFYEQFF. The CDR3 region has the DNA TGTGCCAGCAGCTCCGAGGACAGGGGGCGCTTCTATGAGCAGTTCTTC.

The rearrangement uses TRBV6-2 or TRBV6-3 and TRBJ1-1; perhaps TRBD1 as D (5 bases). Germline V gene sequence: CDR1 MNHEY, CDR2 SVGEGT. CDR3 length: 15 amino acids. Trimming stripped 3 bases from V and 1 base from J, with 12 bases between. CDR3 nucleotide sequence: TGTGCCAGCAGTTATGGGGGGAGCGGGAACACTGAAGCTTTCTTT. Its translation: CASSYGGSGNTEAFF.

J is TRBJ1-2 and V is TRBV6-6; tentative D call: TRBD1 (5 bases). Trimming shortened V by 0 bases and J by 3 bases, and 8 bases separated the two germline ends. Per the germline V gene, CDR1 is MNHNY and CDR2 is SVGAGI (reference sequence). The CDR3 is 14 residues long. In nucleotides, the CDR3 is TGTGCCAGCAGTTACTCAGACAGCCACTATGGCTACACCTTC. As protein: CASSYSDSHYGYTF.

The chain has TRBV2 and TRBJ2-1; 9 bases fit TRBD2. Germline assignment: CDR1 SNHLY and CDR2 FYNNEI. J gave up 1 base and V 7 bases, and 5 bases lay outside the gene matches. The CDR3 has 15 residues. In DNA form, the CDR3 reads TGTGCCAGCACTAGACTAGCGGCGTCCTACAATGAGCAGTTCTTC. Protein sequence: CASTRLAASYNEQFF.

For the CDR3, the DNA is TGTGCCAGCAGCTCCCAACGGTCGGGAGAGACCCAGTACTTC. Translation gives CASSSQRSGETQYF. V and J are TRBV5-4 and TRBJ2-5; D call uncertain. Trimming took 3 bases from V and 4 from J, leaving 13 bases between them. Germline lookup yields CDR1 SGHNT and CDR2 YYREEE (reference sequence). This CDR3 is built from 14 residues.

This chain connects TRBV18 to TRBJ2-7, with 9 positions matching TRBD2. The CDR3 runs 16 residues. Looked up from germline, CDR1 is KGHSH and CDR2 is LQKENI. Trimming cost V 2 bases and J 0 bases; bases outside gene matches: 5. CDR3 DNA: TGTGCCAGCTCACCAATCCTAGCGGGGAGCTCCTACGAGCAGTACTTC. Encoded protein: CASSPILAGSSYEQYF.

In this sample, this clone turned up once. V is TRBV6-6 and J is TRBJ2-5; D may be TRBD2 (5 bases). Germline CDR1 is MNHNY and CDR2 is SVGAGI (reference sequence). This CDR3 contains 12 residues. V lost 7 bases and J lost 5, with 11 bases in between. For the CDR3, the DNA is TGTGCCAGCACCAGGCCGGGGGAGACCCAGTACTTC. It translates to CASTRPGETQYF.

The chain is built from TRBV28 and TRBJ2-1, with 7 bases matching TRBD2. Trimming at V came to 5 bases and at J to 8 bases, leaving 6 bases not matched to a gene. The CDR3 totals 13 residues. The germline V gene encodes CDR1 MDHEN and CDR2 SYDVKM. CDR3 sequence: CASSNAGAHEQFF. CDR3 bases: TGTGCCAGCAGTAATGCGGGAGCCCATGAGCAGTTCTTC.

The chain is built from TRBV5-5 and TRBJ2-1; 8 nucleotides line up with TRBD2. This CDR3 contains 18 residues. Per germline, CDR1 SGHKS and CDR2 YYEKEE (reference sequence). Trimming took 0 bases from V and 1 from J; bases not matched to a gene: 9. CDR3 DNA sequence: TGTGCCAGCAGCTTGGTGGGACTAGTCAGAAGGTCCTACAATGAGCAGTTCTTC. Its protein product is CASSLVGLVRRSYNEQFF.

This chain joins TRBV27 and TRBJ2-1, with 7 bases aligning to TRBD2. This CDR3 region has 14 residues. Trimming removed 7 bases from V and 5 bases from J; junction bases left unmatched: 8. The germline V gene has CDR1 MNHEY and CDR2 SMNVEV (reference sequence). CDR3 in amino acids: CASTFRLADNEQFF. The DNA for the CDR3 is TGTGCCAGCACCTTCCGGCTAGCGGACAATGAGCAGTTCTTC.

The V gene is TRBV4-3, the J gene TRBJ2-5; TRBD2 aligns across 7 bases. V lost 1 base, J lost 1 base, and 6 bases stayed unmatched. The CDR3 runs 16 residues. The germline CDR1 and CDR2 sequences are LGHNA and YSLEER. CDR3 in DNA: TGCGCCAGCAGCCAAGGGCCAGCGGGACCCCAAGAGACCCAGTACTTC. It yields the protein CASSQGPAGPQETQYF.

The chain combines TRBV19 with TRBJ2-1, with 11 bases lining up with TRBD2. Germline values: CDR1 LNHDA, CDR2 SQIVND (reference sequence). The CDR3 totals 15 residues. Losses at the gene ends were 3 bases for V and 5 bases for J; bases not matched to a gene: 3. Here the CDR3 DNA reads TGTGCCAGTAGTATTAGACTAGCGGGGAACAATGAGCAGTTCTTC. This codes for CASSIRLAGNNEQFF.

The rearrangement joins TRBV4-1 to TRBJ2-1; TRBD2 might be the D (5 bases). V lost 3 bases and J lost 12, with 24 bases in between. The CDR3 runs to 16 residues. CDR1 is MGHRA, CDR2 YSYEKL, per germline. The DNA for the CDR3 is TGCGCCAGCAGCCAGGCCCCCTCGGGATCTTTCCGGGGGCAGTTCTTC. Protein: CASSQAPSGSFRGQFF.

The CDR3 here is CASRRHRDSSADTQYF. CDR3 in DNA: TGTGCCAGCAGACGTCACCGGGACTCCAGTGCAGATACGCAGTATTTT. The chain couples TRBV2 to TRBJ2-3; tentatively, D is TRBD2 (6 bases). CDR3 length: 16 amino acids. CDR1 SNHLY and CDR2 FYNNEI come from the germline V gene. V shed 6 bases and J shed 4 bases, with 20 bases lying between them.

The chain employs TRBV19 and TRBJ2-6; a possible D gene is TRBD2 (5 bases). The CDR3 sequence is 14 residues long. V lost 9 bases and J lost 13, with 22 bases in between. Germline V gene sequence: CDR1 LNHDA, CDR2 SQIVND (reference sequence). CDR3 nucleotides: TGTGCCAGCAGGCCTAGCCCTGGGAGCGGAGTCCTGACTTTC. Protein sequence: CASRPSPGSGVLTF.

CDR3 amino acids: CASGLQGSQYEQYF. DNA of the CDR3: TGTGCCAGCGGACTCCAGGGGAGTCAGTACGAGCAGTACTTC. This chain uses TRBV27 with TRBJ2-7; a possible D gene is TRBD1 (6 bases). In germline, CDR1 is MNHEY, CDR2 SMNVEV (reference sequence). Trimming stripped 8 bases from V and 4 bases from J, with 18 bases between. The CDR3 is 14 amino acids.

With respect to this clone: The sample has other DNA sequences that encode this CDR3 too. CDR3: CAISESREKLFF. For the CDR3, the DNA is TGTGCCATCAGTGAGAGCCGGGAAAAACTGTTTTTT. The rearrangement uses TRBV10-3 and TRBJ1-4; D remains ambiguous. Trimming pared 2 bases from V and 8 bases from J, leaving 6 bases between. This CDR3 has 12 amino acids. Germline V gene data show CDR1 as ENHRY and CDR2 as SYGVKD.

This clone turned up a few times. The V gene is TRBV29-1, the J gene TRBJ1-2; maybe TRBD1 (6 bases). This CDR3 comprises 15 residues. The germline V and J ends were trimmed by 3 bases and 6 bases, with 20 bases remaining between them. Germline V gene sequence: CDR1 SQVTM, CDR2 ANQGSEA. CDR3 sequence (DNA): TGCAGCGTTGACCCCTTTGGGGGGGCTGGTAATGGCTACACCTTC. Its translation is CSVDPFGGAGNGYTF.

This clone was seen a handful of times. CDR3 amino acids: CASSEGTGNFYEQYF. CDR3 in DNA: TGTGCCAGCAGTGAAGGGACAGGGAATTTCTACGAGCAGTACTTC. The chain couples TRBV2 to TRBJ2-7, with 8 positions matching TRBD1. There are 15 residues in the CDR3. The germline gives CDR1 SNHLY, CDR2 FYNNEI. V lost 1 base to trimming and J lost 3 bases; unmatched junction nucleotides: 5. Using reference TRBV2 and TRBJ2-7 for the parts outside the CDR3, the full variable domain is EPEVTQTPSHQVTQMGQEVILRCVPISNHLYFYWYRQILGQKVEFLVSFYNNEISEKSEIFDDQFSVERPDGSNFTLKIRSTKLEDSAMYFCASSEGTGNFYEQYFGPGTRLTVT.

The rearrangement uses TRBV7-6 and TRBJ2-7, with D possibly being TRBD1 (7 bases). The CDR3 runs to 15 residues. Between the trimmed V and J ends, which lost 2 bases and 1 base, there was a span of 12 bases. CDR1 is SGHVS, CDR2 FNYEAQ, per germline. The CDR3 DNA reads as TGTGCCAGCAGCTTACTAGCGACAGGGTCCTACGAGCAGTACTTC. Its protein is CASSLLATGSYEQYF.

This clone was observed a few times. The chain links TRBV5-1 to TRBJ1-6; possibly TRBD1 for D (6 bases). This CDR3 region has 16 residues. CDR1 and CDR2 (germline): SGHRS, YFSETQ. V lost 0 bases and J lost 6, with 13 bases in between. The CDR3 here is CASSLEAGASNSPLHF. The CDR3 DNA follows: TGCGCCAGCAGCTTGGAAGCGGGGGCAAGTAATTCACCCCTCCACTTT.

The chain couples TRBV7-9 to TRBJ2-3, with a tentative D call TRBD2 (6 bases). Germline V gene data show CDR1 as SEHNR and CDR2 as FQNEAQ (reference sequence). Trimming removed 1 base from V and 3 bases from J, with 11 bases in between. The CDR3 extends over 15 amino acids. CDR3 coding DNA: TGTGCCAGCAGCTTAGGACCGGGACTTACAGATACGCAGTATTTT. Its protein is CASSLGPGLTDTQYF. Variable domain in full (rest from reference TRBV7-9 and TRBJ2-3): DTGVSQNPRHKITKRGQNVTFRCDPISEHNRLYWYRQTLGQGPEFLTYFQNEAQLEKSRLLSDRFSAERPKGSFSTLEIQRTEQGDSAMYLCASSLGPGLTDTQYFGPGTRLTVL.

This clone has only a few counts. The chain joins TRBV2 to TRBJ2-7; 7 bases are shared with TRBD1. J lost 4 bases, V lost 4 bases, and 4 bases had no gene match. Germline V lookup: CDR1 SNHLY, CDR2 FYNNEI. The CDR3 runs 13 residues. CDR3 in amino acids: CASSVTQGYEQYF. Written as DNA, the CDR3 is TGTGCCAGCAGTGTAACACAGGGGTACGAGCAGTACTTC.

V and J are TRBV7-6 and TRBJ1-6; D perhaps matches TRBD1 (6 bases). V lost 2 bases and J lost 7, with 12 bases in between. This CDR3 contains 15 residues. Per germline, CDR1 SGHVS and CDR2 FNYEAQ. In DNA form, the CDR3 reads TGTGCCAGCAGCTTAAGAGGACAGCAGAATTCACCCCTCCACTTT. Residues: CASSLRGQQNSPLHF.

The gene calls are TRBV11-3 and TRBJ2-3, with a weak D call TRBD2 (5 bases). Trimming took 4 bases from V and 2 from J, leaving 10 bases between them. Per the germline V gene, CDR1 is SGHNT and CDR2 is YENEEA. The CDR3 is 14 amino acids. Here the CDR3 reads CASSSSGDTDTQYF. In DNA, the CDR3 is TGTGCCAGCAGCTCCAGCGGAGACACAGATACGCAGTATTTT.

V usage is TRBV28 and J usage is TRBJ2-1; possibly TRBD1 for D (6 bases). Trimming took off 6 bases at V and 0 bases at J, with 24 bases between the two ends. This CDR3 contains 19 residues. Germline lookup yields CDR1 MDHEN and CDR2 SYDVKM. This CDR3 is CASSRTGTLGASSYNEQFF. Written as DNA, the CDR3 is TGTGCCAGCAGCCGAACCGGGACACTGGGGGCCAGCTCCTACAATGAGCAGTTCTTC.

The J gene is TRBJ1-2, the V gene TRBV19; D unresolved. CDR3 size: 15 residues. V lost 3 bases and J lost 3, with 14 bases in between. The V gene's germline CDR1 is LNHDA and CDR2 SQIVND (reference sequence). CDR3 amino acids: CASSMNFRGYYGYTF. The CDR3 bases are TGTGCCAGTAGTATGAATTTTCGAGGGTACTATGGCTACACCTTC.